Listed here is a single TCR beta chain. Its antigen remains unknown. The CDR3 covers 19 residues. Per the germline V gene, CDR1 is SNHLY and CDR2 is FYNNEI. The J segment lost 12 bases and the V segment lost 7 bases, leaving 28 bases of the junction unmatched. This record belongs to a study of monozygotic twins with cystic fibrosis. General study points: Low clonality (median around 0.009) suggested a mostly naive repertoire. No link emerged between shared CDR3 counts and age, concordance or severity.

Generated by immunoSEQ multiplex PCR, the TCRdb table keeps only in-frame clones and is missing some. The table has 30,000 or so clones, approximately 70% seen once. This chain uses TRBV2 with TRBJ1-4; TRBD1 aligns across 8 bases. The sequenced sample consisted of blood. This TCR was recovered from a girl aged 5-17 years with cystic fibrosis. CDR3 DNA: TGTGCCAGCAAAGCATTCGTGGCAGGGGGCGGATTTGGAGGAGGAGAACTGTTTTTT. Translating it yields CASKAFVAGGGFGGGELFF.